The clone carrying this T cell receptor beta chain was seen many times. Its target is unknown. This entry belongs to a study of glioma-infiltrating T cells. Overall study results and limits: Only very few CDR3 sequences appeared in both tissue and blood. Non-neoplastic patients had below-expected tissue-blood divergence, while all gliomas exceeded expectation.

Using RNA template, CDR3s of TCR alpha and beta were amplified with iRepertoire arm-PCR. One-step reverse transcription and amplification started from around 100-400 ng of tissue mRNA or PBMC total RNA. Each CDR3 protein is one row after TCRdb ran MiXCR on the multiplex PCR reads. Of about 89,000 distinct CDR3 sequences listed, 20% to 25% are singletons. This CDR3 is 14 amino acids long. CDR1 and CDR2 (germline): SNHLY, FYNNEI. The junction had 6 bases not matched to a gene; V was cut back by 6 bases and J by 6 bases. The receptor was isolated from a human donor with low-grade glioma or glioblastoma, undergoing nonglioma brain surgery, or in good health (not recorded which). The source material was glioma tissue, nonneoplastic brain tissue, or PBMCs (not recorded which). V usage is TRBV2 and J usage is TRBJ2-3, with 10 bases aligning to TRBD1. CDR3 sequence reads: CASRPGTGADTQYF. The CDR3 DNA reads as TGTGCCAGCAGACCCGGGACAGGGGCCGATACGCAGTATTTT.